Presented here are 14 T cell receptor beta chains from one specimen sequenced in a study of graft-versus-host responses after intestinal transplantation. The table came from immunoSEQ multiplex PCR; TCRdb's copy has only in-frame clones and leaves some out. In the table there are 25,000 to 30,000 clones, around 94% of which are singletons. Sequencing was performed on PBMCs, taken 66 days after intestinal transplant. These TCRs come from a human patient who received an intestinal transplant, so some T cells may come from the graft donor.

J is TRBJ1-4 and V is TRBV7-9, with 10 nucleotides matching TRBD1. Looked up from germline, CDR1 is SEHNR and CDR2 is FQNEAQ (reference sequence). This CDR3 contains 16 residues. Unmatched junction bases numbered 9, after V lost 4 bases and J lost 7 bases. The CDR3 coding sequence is TGTGCCAGCAGCTCCGCGACAGGGGGCGTCGGTGAAAAACTGTTTTTT. Encoded protein: CASSSATGGVGEKLFF.

The chain couples TRBV7-8 to TRBJ1-2; D remains ambiguous. The CDR3 runs to 14 residues. V dropped 2 bases and J dropped 8 bases, with 15 bases sitting between them. CDR1 SGHVS and CDR2 FQNEAQ come from the germline V gene. In DNA, the CDR3 is TGTGCCAGCAGCTTAAGTACAATGGGAAACGGCTACACCTTC. Its translation is CASSLSTMGNGYTF.

The CDR3: CASSVGYTDTQYF. CDR3 nucleotides: TGTGCCAGCAGCGTAGGATACACAGATACGCAGTATTTT. The chain combines TRBV9 with TRBJ2-3; D gene unclear. There are 13 residues in the CDR3. Trimming removed 0 bases at V and 2 bases at J, with 4 bases between. Germline V gene sequence: CDR1 SGDLS, CDR2 YYNGEE.

V is TRBV6-6 and J is TRBJ2-7; D unclear. CDR3 length equals 15 residues. CDR1 is MNHNY and CDR2 is SVGAGI in the germline V gene (reference sequence). Trimming removed 7 bases at V and 2 bases at J, with 18 bases between. The CDR3 spells CASTITRNRTYEQYF. The CDR3 DNA sequence: TGTGCCAGCACCATAACACGCAATCGGACCTACGAGCAGTACTTC.

This clone has a single count. This chain joins TRBV6-5 and TRBJ2-3; perhaps TRBD2 as D (6 bases). This CDR3 region has 15 residues. Per the germline V gene, CDR1 is MNHEY and CDR2 is SVGAGI. V lost 8 bases, J lost 2 bases, and 17 bases lay in between. CDR3 bases: TGTGCCAGCGGCGTAGGAGGGGCAAACACAGATACGCAGTATTTT. This encodes CASGVGGANTDTQYF.

The V call is TRBV11-2, the J call TRBJ2-1; TRBD2 is a possible D gene (6 bases). With 6 bases removed from V and 0 bases from J, the gap between germline ends came to 18 bases. The CDR3 contains 17 residues. Germline CDR1 is SGHAT and CDR2 is FQNNGV. The CDR3 sequence is CASRPWGKRASYNEQFF. The CDR3, as DNA: TGTGCCAGCAGACCATGGGGGAAGCGGGCCTCCTACAATGAGCAGTTCTTC. Drawing the rest from reference TRBV11-2 and TRBJ2-1, the complete variable domain is EAGVAQSPRYKIIEKRQSVAFWCNPISGHATLYWYQQILGQGPKLLIQFQNNGVVDDSQLPKDRFSAERLKGVDSTLKIQPAKLEDSAVYLCASRPWGKRASYNEQFFGPGTRLTVL.

This rearrangement joins TRBV9 to TRBJ2-7; 11 bases line up with TRBD1. J was trimmed by 7 bases and V by 0 bases; bases with no gene match: 6. The germline V gene has CDR1 SGDLS and CDR2 YYNGEE. This CDR3 spans 15 amino acids. The CDR3 DNA follows: TGTGCCAGCAGCGTAGGAGGACAGGGGGCAGAAGAGCAGTACTTC. Translating gives CASSVGGQGAEEQYF.

As DNA, the CDR3 is TGCGCCAGCAGCCCGCTGATCTCCGGGGAGCTGTTTTTT. Translating gives CASSPLISGELFF. The chain is built from TRBV5-1 and TRBJ2-2; D gene ambiguous. CDR1 and CDR2 (germline): SGHRS, YFSETQ. CDR3 size: 13 residues. V dropped 4 bases and J dropped 6 bases, with 10 bases sitting between them. The full variable domain, its missing parts supplied by reference TRBV5-1 and TRBJ2-2, is KAGVTQTPRYLIKTRGQQVTLSCSPISGHRSVSWYQQTPGQGLQFLFEYFSETQRNKGNFPGRFSGRQFSNSRSEMNVSTLELGDSALYLCASSPLISGELFFGEGSRLTVL.

Here the CDR3 reads CASSLPRQGPYEQYF. The CDR3 nucleotides read TGTGCCAGCAGCTTACCCCGACAGGGTCCCTACGAGCAGTACTTC. The chain has TRBV7-9 and TRBJ2-7; 7 bases are a match to TRBD1. Germline CDR1 SEHNR, CDR2 FQNEAQ (reference sequence). The CDR3 loop spans 15 amino acids. V dropped 2 bases and J dropped 2; count of bases not matched to a gene: 6.

The chain recombines TRBV11-2 with TRBJ2-5; 11 bases fit TRBD2. V shed 1 base, J shed 5 bases, and the junction held 6 bases outside the gene matches. The germline CDR1 and CDR2 sequences are SGHAT and FQNNGV. The CDR3 contains 16 residues. The CDR3 sequence is CASSLGLAGTVETQYF. The CDR3 coding sequence is TGTGCCAGCAGCTTAGGACTAGCGGGGACCGTGGAGACCCAGTACTTC.

The chain joins TRBV11-2 to TRBJ2-1; 7 positions agree with TRBD2. From germline, CDR1 is SGHAT and CDR2 FQNNGV. V shed 1 base and J 4 bases; nucleotides not matched to a gene: 7. This CDR3 is 16 amino acids long. This chain's CDR3 is CASSLGDGGLYNEQFF. CDR3 nucleotide sequence: TGTGCCAGCAGCTTAGGTGACGGGGGGTTATACAATGAGCAGTTCTTC.

CDR3 bases: TGTGCCATCAGTGGGCAGGGATATGGCTACACCTTC. Protein sequence: CAISGQGYGYTF. The chain joins TRBV10-3 to TRBJ1-2; D might be TRBD1 (5 bases). V lost 4 bases, J lost 5 bases, and 8 bases lay in between. CDR3 length: 12 residues. Germline CDR1 is ENHRY and CDR2 is SYGVKD.

The chain uses TRBV6-1 and TRBJ1-4; D uncertain. Germline V gene data show CDR1 as MNHNS and CDR2 as SASEGT. The CDR3 extends over 15 amino acids. Trimming shortened V by 2 bases and J by 2 bases, and 9 bases separated the two germline ends. The CDR3 spells CASSELVGTNEKLFF. The CDR3 region has the DNA TGTGCCAGCAGTGAACTAGTTGGGACTAATGAAAAACTGTTTTTT.

The genes are TRBV7-2 and TRBJ2-5, with D hard to call. CDR1 is SGHTA and CDR2 is FQGNSA in the germline V gene. The V gene lost 2 bases and the J gene lost 0 bases, with 4 bases spanning the gap. There are 13 residues in the CDR3. The CDR3 protein is CASSLIDQETQYF. The CDR3 bases are TGTGCCAGCAGCTTAATCGACCAAGAGACCCAGTACTTC.